The next 27 T cell receptor beta chains were all read from a single sample in a study of CDR3 diversity in severe acne. MiXCR was run by TCRdb on the PCR reads, yielding one entry per CDR3 protein. The data hold almost 85,000 distinct CDR3 sequences, with 50% to 65% observed a single time. Sample: blood. These receptors were collected from a male donor in good health, without acne.

This rearrangement joins TRBV7-6 to TRBJ1-1, with D tentatively TRBD1 (6 bases). The V gene's germline CDR1 is SGHVS and CDR2 FNYEAQ. Trimming took off 0 bases at V and 1 base at J, with 15 bases between the two ends. This CDR3 contains 17 residues. CDR3 sequence: CASSLALRDTTNTEAFF. CDR3 DNA sequence: TGTGCCAGCAGCTTAGCCCTCCGGGACACAACGAACACTGAAGCTTTCTTT.

The chain carries TRBV2 and TRBJ1-3; D remains ambiguous. Trimming removed 1 base at V and 1 base at J, with 8 bases between. This CDR3 spans 15 amino acids. Germline CDR1 reads SNHLY; CDR2 reads FYNNEI. The CDR3 protein is CASSEEAVSGNTIYF. The CDR3, as DNA: TGTGCCAGCAGTGAAGAAGCGGTTTCTGGAAACACCATATATTTT.

In this sample, this clonotype turned up a few times. V is TRBV20-1 and J is TRBJ1-1; D is undetermined. The CDR3 has 15 residues. Looked up from germline, CDR1 is DFQATT and CDR2 is SNEGSKA (reference sequence). V dropped 3 bases and J dropped 2 bases, with 16 bases sitting between them. The CDR3, as DNA: TGCAGTGCTAGGAGTACGGGCAAACCCAACACTGAAGCTTTCTTT. Its translation: CSARSTGKPNTEAFF.

V and J are TRBV20-1 and TRBJ2-7, with TRBD2 matching 10 bases. V dropped 3 bases and J dropped 4; count of bases not matched to a gene: 15. CDR1 and CDR2 (germline): DFQATT, SNEGSKA (reference sequence). The length of the CDR3 is 17 residues. The CDR3 DNA reads as TGCAGTGCTAGTAGGGCTAGCGGGGGCCAACCTTATTACGAGCAGTACTTC. It specifies CSASRASGGQPYYEQYF.

This clonotype was seen at least ten times. This chain joins TRBV29-1 and TRBJ1-2; no definite D call. CDR3 size: 14 residues. Germline V gene sequence: CDR1 SQVTM, CDR2 ANQGSEA. V was pared by 5 bases and J by 4 bases, with 17 bases between. The CDR3 DNA sequence: TGCAGCGTTCCCACTCTAACCCCTCTCTATGGCTACACCTTC. It encodes CSVPTLTPLYGYTF.

This clonotype was counted ten times or more. The CDR3 DNA is TGCAGTGCCGTGACTAGTCCCAGCACAGATACGCAGTATTTT. It is translated as CSAVTSPSTDTQYF. This chain joins TRBV20-1 and TRBJ2-3; D may be TRBD2 (6 bases). Germline V CDR1 and CDR2: DFQATT, SNEGSKA (reference sequence). Trimming stripped 6 bases from V and 0 bases from J, with 13 bases between. The CDR3 length is 14 residues.

The chain recombines TRBV19 with TRBJ2-7; the D gene is possibly TRBD2 (7 bases). The CDR3 consists of 16 residues. Germline CDR1 and CDR2: LNHDA and SQIVND (reference sequence). Trimming cost V 10 bases and J 0 bases, with 22 bases left between them. CDR3 coding DNA: TGTGCCACCGCGACGGGGGGCCTAGCGGACTCCTACGAGCAGTACTTC. It encodes CATATGGLADSYEQYF.

This clonotype was seen more than once but under ten times. The genes are TRBV24-1 and TRBJ1-2; D ambiguous. This CDR3 region has 13 residues. Germline V gives CDR1 KGHDR, CDR2 SFDVKD. V lost 3 bases and J lost 5, with 9 bases in between. The CDR3 protein is CATSDPPRYGYTF. The CDR3 nucleotides are TGTGCCACCAGTGATCCTCCTAGGTATGGCTACACCTTC.

The table lists this clonotype with a count of one. The gene calls are TRBV6-2 or TRBV6-3 and TRBJ1-2; D not certain. Germline CDR1 reads MNHEY; CDR2 reads SVGEGT. The V and J ends lost 7 bases and 3 bases respectively, with 15 bases between them. The CDR3 has 14 residues. The CDR3 DNA follows: TGTGCCAGCACCGAGGACGGGGAATACTATGGCTACACCTTC. It yields the protein CASTEDGEYYGYTF.

This clonotype was observed many times. This chain uses TRBV29-1 with TRBJ1-1; no definite D call. V lost 6 bases to trimming and J lost 2 bases, with 7 bases between them. Germline V gene data show CDR1 as SQVTM and CDR2 as ANQGSEA. The CDR3 spans 11 residues. The CDR3 protein is CSVFYNTEAFF. The CDR3 DNA is TGCAGCGTGTTTTACAACACTGAAGCTTTCTTT.

This clonotype was picked up many times. This chain links TRBV11-1 with TRBJ2-7; 8 positions match TRBD1. From germline, CDR1 is SGHAT and CDR2 FQDESV (reference sequence). This CDR3 comprises 15 residues. Trimming at V came to 0 bases and at J to 0 bases, leaving 1 base not matched to a gene. The CDR3 here is CASSLAGQVSYEQYF. CDR3 DNA: TGTGCCAGCAGCTTAGCGGGACAGGTCTCCTACGAGCAGTACTTC.

A single count supports this clonotype. In this CDR3 the conserved last residue, phenylalanine or tryptophan, is missing, so a read error is likely. No DNA is shown, since the ends of the CDR3 on it are uncertain; the CDR3 is the one TCRdb lists. This chain connects TRBV5-1 to TRBJ2-6; the D call of TRBD2 is as the table states it, not checked on the DNA. A total of 8 residues make up the CDR3, ends included. In germline, CDR1 is SGHRS, CDR2 YFSETQ. Here the CDR3 reads CASSLPGG.

The chain employs TRBV5-1 and TRBJ2-7; TRBD1 agrees at 8 bases. The length of the CDR3 is 15 residues. V lost 4 bases to trimming and J lost 7 bases; unmatched junction nucleotides: 13. The germline gives CDR1 SGHRS, CDR2 YFSETQ. The chain's CDR3 is CASSDGTGVDNEQYF. The CDR3 nucleotides are TGCGCCAGCAGCGACGGGACAGGCGTGGACAATGAGCAGTACTTC.

CDR3 nucleotide sequence: TGTGCCAGCAGTTGGGGGCAGGGAGCCTACGAGCAGTACTTC. Its protein product is CASSWGQGAYEQYF. The chain combines TRBV27 with TRBJ2-7; D might be TRBD1 (6 bases). The CDR3 totals 14 residues. V lost 4 bases and J 2 bases, leaving 12 bases between the germline ends. From germline, CDR1 is MNHEY and CDR2 SMNVEV (reference sequence).

This rearrangement joins TRBV5-6 to TRBJ2-1; 13 nucleotides match TRBD2. The germline V gene has CDR1 SGHDT and CDR2 YYEEEE. V lost 3 bases and J lost 8; bases outside the gene matches: 14. This CDR3 contains 18 residues. CDR3 sequence (DNA): TGTGCCAGCAGCTCAGGCCCACTAAGACTAGCGGGGGGTCATGAGCAGTTCTTC. This translates into CASSSGPLRLAGGHEQFF.

Only a few counts were recorded for this clonotype. The rearrangement joins TRBV20-1 to TRBJ1-2, with 8 positions matching TRBD1. The CDR3 is 15 residues long. The ends lost 0 bases at V and 4 bases at J; junction bases unmatched: 7. CDR1 DFQATT and CDR2 SNEGSKA come from the germline V gene (reference sequence). The CDR3 nucleotides are TGCAGTGCTAGAGAAGGACAGGGTGCGGCCTATGGCTACACCTTC. Protein product: CSAREGQGAAYGYTF.

This chain joins TRBV12-3 or TRBV12-4 and TRBJ1-5, with a tentative D call TRBD1 (6 bases). Trimming removed 5 bases from V and 0 bases from J, with 20 bases in between. The CDR3 is 18 residues long. The CDR3 bases are TGTGCCAGCAGTGGGGGCGTTGGGCATTCCTATAGCAATCAGCCCCAGCATTTT. Its translation is CASSGGVGHSYSNQPQHF.

This clonotype occurred many times. This rearrangement joins TRBV19 to TRBJ1-2; TRBD1 matches at 8 bases. J lost 4 bases, V lost 0 bases, and 4 bases had no gene match. The CDR3 has 15 amino acids. Germline-derived CDR1 and CDR2 are LNHDA and SQIVND (reference sequence). In DNA, the CDR3 is TGTGCCAGTAGTATAGAAAGCGGACAGGGCTATGGCTACACCTTC. Translated: CASSIESGQGYGYTF.

This clonotype was recorded at least ten times. This chain uses TRBV29-1 with TRBJ1-2; maybe TRBD1 (5 bases). Trimming shortened V by 6 bases and J by 5 bases, and 10 bases separated the two germline ends. CDR1 is SQVTM, CDR2 ANQGSEA, per germline. This CDR3 is built from 11 residues. CDR3 amino acids: CSVAQGYGYTF. In nucleotides, the CDR3 is TGCAGCGTGGCCCAGGGTTATGGCTACACCTTC.

This clonotype has at least ten counts. The gene calls are TRBV7-8 and TRBJ1-1; D gene uncertain. V was shortened by 4 bases and J by 11 bases, with 14 bases between the two germline ends. The CDR3 totals 12 residues. Germline V gene sequence: CDR1 SGHVS, CDR2 FQNEAQ. Written as DNA, the CDR3 is TGTGCCAGCAGCTCGCTCTGGGTGGAGGCTTTCTTT. It is translated as CASSSLWVEAFF.

The gene calls are TRBV24-1 and TRBJ2-5; D is possibly TRBD1 (8 bases). V lost 1 base and J lost 3, with 20 bases in between. The CDR3 totals 18 residues. Germline lookup yields CDR1 KGHDR and CDR2 SFDVKD. CDR3 bases: TGTGCCACCAGTGATTTCAGGCAGGGGGCGGGAGATGAAGAGACCCAGTACTTC. It translates to CATSDFRQGAGDEETQYF.

Comments on this clonotype: The junction does not match germline at one end; this may be a read error. The gene calls are TRBV2 and TRBJ2-5; possibly TRBD1 for D (6 bases). Germline V gives CDR1 SNHLY, CDR2 FYNNEI. The CDR3 runs 12 residues. CDR3 DNA: TGTGCCATCAGTGAGAGGGGGGAGACCCAGTACTTC. It translates to CAISERGETQYF.

This chain joins TRBV20-1 and TRBJ1-1; possibly TRBD1 for D (6 bases). Per the germline V gene, CDR1 is DFQATT and CDR2 is SNEGSKA (reference sequence). This CDR3 spans 11 amino acids. CDR3 loop: CSARGNTEAFF. DNA of the CDR3: TGCAGCGCCAGGGGGAACACTGAAGCTTTCTTT.

The chain links TRBV24-1 to TRBJ2-6, with 14 bases identical to TRBD2. V shed 11 bases, J shed 0 bases, and the junction held 8 bases outside the gene matches. Germline assignment: CDR1 KGHDR and CDR2 SFDVKD. The CDR3 is 18 residues long. CDR3 in amino acids: CASSPGLAGVSGANVLTF. The CDR3 nucleotides are TGTGCCAGCAGCCCGGGACTAGCGGGAGTCTCTGGGGCCAACGTCCTGACTTTC.

In this sample, this clonotype turned up many times. J is TRBJ2-1 and V is TRBV6-5; 7 bases map to TRBD2. J was trimmed by 4 bases and V by 6 bases; bases with no gene match: 12. There are 16 residues in the CDR3. Germline CDR1 MNHEY, CDR2 SVGAGI. DNA for the CDR3: TGTGCCAGCAGCCTTTCCAGACTAGCCGGGTACAATGAGCAGTTCTTC. Translated: CASSLSRLAGYNEQFF.

CDR3: CSAQGDRGKNIQYF. CDR3 in DNA: TGCAGTGCTCAAGGCGACAGAGGCAAAAACATTCAGTACTTC. V usage is TRBV20-1 and J usage is TRBJ2-4; D might be TRBD1 (5 bases). Germline assignment: CDR1 DFQATT and CDR2 SNEGSKA (reference sequence). Trimming took off 5 bases at V and 3 bases at J, with 14 bases between the two ends. This CDR3 is 14 amino acids long.

Notes on this clonotype: The CDR3 does not end in the conserved phenylalanine or tryptophan, so this is likely a read error. This sequence joins TRBV13 and TRBJ2-5; 8 bases are shared with TRBD2. Trimming removed 10 bases from V and 4 bases from J; junction bases left unmatched: 5. The CDR3 runs to 12 residues. The germline V gene encodes CDR1 PRHDT and CDR2 FYEKMQ (reference sequence). CDR3 sequence reads: CATAGEGETQYS. The DNA of the CDR3 is TGTGCCACAGCGGGGGAGGGAGAGACCCAGTACTCC.